This is a list of T cell receptor beta chains from one sample in a study of cytomegalovirus exposure and HLA in healthy donors. Repertoires were generated with immunoSEQ multiplex PCR, while TCRdb's copy carries only in-frame clones and drops some. In all, the sample yields roughly 110,000 clones. Source material: PBMCs. All receptors come from a man aged 40-50 years in good health and CMV-seropositive. CDR3s include the opening cysteine and the closing phenylalanine or tryptophan. The D gene is left open where the match is weak.

DNA: TGTGCCAGCAGCTTAACGCTAGCGGGAGGCGGCACAGATACGCAGTATTTT
CDR3: CASSLTLAGGGTDTQYF
D: TRBD2
V: TRBV7-3
length: 17
J: TRBJ2-3

DNA: TGTGCCAGCAGTTTCCCAACCGGGGAGCTGTTTTTT
CDR3: CASSFPTGELFF
D: -
V: TRBV28
length: 12
J: TRBJ2-2

DNA: TGCGCCAGCAGCACAGGGGGGGGCACTGAAGCTTTCTTT
CDR3: CASSTGGGTEAFF
D: TRBD1
V: TRBV5-1
length: 13
J: TRBJ1-1

DNA: TGTGCCAGCAGTTTAGCGGGAGTCTCCTACGAGCAGTACTTC
CDR3: CASSLAGVSYEQYF
D: TRBD2
V: TRBV27
length: 14
J: TRBJ2-7

DNA: TGTGCCACCACACTAGAGACCGGCCGGGACAGGGGACAGGACACCGGGGAGCTGTTTTTT
CDR3: CATTLETGRDRGQDTGELFF
D: TRBD1
V: TRBV28
length: 20
J: TRBJ2-2

DNA: TGTGCCAGCAGTTTAAGGGAGCGCGATGAGCAGTTCTTC
CDR3: CASSLRERDEQFF
D: -
V: TRBV28
length: 13
J: TRBJ2-1

DNA: TGTGCCAGCAGCTCCCAAGCGGGGGGAAGCGAGCAGTACTTC
CDR3: CASSSQAGGSEQYF
D: TRBD2
V: TRBV7-2
length: 14
J: TRBJ2-7

DNA: TGTGCCAGCAGCTCCGGGACTAGCGGGCTCACCGGGGAGCTGTTTTTT
CDR3: CASSSGTSGLTGELFF
D: TRBD2
V: TRBV5-4
length: 16
J: TRBJ2-2

DNA: TGTGCCAGCAGTTACAACCCGACGGGAGGGCAGTTCTTC
CDR3: CASSYNPTGGQFF
D: TRBD2
V: TRBV6-5
length: 13
J: TRBJ2-1

DNA: TGCGCCAGCAGCCCAGCCAGGGTCGAAGAGACCCAGTACTTC
CDR3: CASSPARVEETQYF
D: -
V: TRBV5-1
length: 14
J: TRBJ2-5

DNA: TGCGCCAGCAGCACCGGACAGGGGATTGACTACACCTTC
CDR3: CASSTGQGIDYTF
D: TRBD1
V: TRBV5-1
length: 13
J: TRBJ1-2

DNA: TGTGCCAGTAGCAGGGGACAGGGCAGCTCCTACGAGCAGTACTTC
CDR3: CASSRGQGSSYEQYF
D: TRBD1
V: TRBV19
length: 15
J: TRBJ2-7

DNA: TGTGCCAGCAGCCAAAGGGACAGTTTATTCTATGGCTACACCTTC
CDR3: CASSQRDSLFYGYTF
D: TRBD1
V: TRBV7-8
length: 15
J: TRBJ1-2

DNA: TGTGCCAGCAGCCCCGGACAGGGCTTGGACTACGAGCAGTACTTC
CDR3: CASSPGQGLDYEQYF
D: TRBD1
V: TRBV28
length: 15
J: TRBJ2-7

DNA: TGTGCCAGCAGCTCGGACAGGAGATACCCTGAAGCTTTCTTT
CDR3: CASSSDRRYPEAFF
D: TRBD1
V: TRBV5-6
length: 14
J: TRBJ1-1

DNA: TGCAGCGTTGAAGCGGACGGGGGGACCTACGAGCAGTACTTC
CDR3: CSVEADGGTYEQYF
D: TRBD2
V: TRBV29-1
length: 14
J: TRBJ2-7

DNA: TGTGCCAGCAGCTTAGCGCCCGGACTAGAGGGGCTCTACAATGAGCAGTTCTTC
CDR3: CASSLAPGLEGLYNEQFF
D: TRBD2
V: TRBV7-6
length: 18
J: TRBJ2-1

DNA: TGTGCTAGCAGCCCCGGAGTAGGACTAGCGGGAGGCGAGCAGTACTTC
CDR3: CASSPGVGLAGGEQYF
D: TRBD2
V: TRBV7-7
length: 16
J: TRBJ2-7

DNA: TGTGCCAGCAGCTCCCTCGGCGGGGAGCTGTTTTTT
CDR3: CASSSLGGELFF
D: -
V: TRBV9
length: 12
J: TRBJ2-2

DNA: TGTGCCAGCAGGCTCCGACAGAACACCGGGGAGCTGTTTTTT
CDR3: CASRLRQNTGELFF
D: -
V: TRBV5-8
length: 14
J: TRBJ2-2

DNA: TGTGCCATCAGAGCAGGGGGCCCTGGAAACACCATATATTTT
CDR3: CAIRAGGPGNTIYF
D: TRBD1
V: TRBV10-3
length: 14
J: TRBJ1-3

DNA: TGTGCCAGCAGCTCGGGACACAGCAATCAGCCCCAGCATTTT
CDR3: CASSSGHSNQPQHF
D: -
V: TRBV7-9
length: 14
J: TRBJ1-5

DNA: TGCAGCGTTGGCGGGAGGGCCAACACCGGGGAGCTGTTTTTT
CDR3: CSVGGRANTGELFF
D: TRBD2
V: TRBV29-1
length: 14
J: TRBJ2-2

DNA: TGTGCCAGCAAGTGGGCCCAAAATCAGCCCCAGCATTTT
CDR3: CASKWAQNQPQHF
D: -
V: TRBV2
length: 13
J: TRBJ1-5

DNA: TGTGCCTGGAGTGTCCCACGGGACAGGGGTTTAGATACGCAGTATTTT
CDR3: CAWSVPRDRGLDTQYF
D: TRBD1
V: TRBV30
length: 16
J: TRBJ2-3

DNA: TGTGCCAGCAGCAGCCGGGGCAATCAGCCCCAGCATTTT
CDR3: CASSSRGNQPQHF
D: -
V: TRBV7-9
length: 13
J: TRBJ1-5

DNA: TGTGCCAGCAGCCCAATGGCGGCGCGGGGGAACAATGAGCAGTTCTTC
CDR3: CASSPMAARGNNEQFF
D: TRBD2
V: TRBV7-8
length: 16
J: TRBJ2-1

DNA: TGCGCCAGCAGCCCCCAAGACAGTGCGACTCGAGATACGCAGTATTTT
CDR3: CASSPQDSATRDTQYF
D: -
V: TRBV5-1
length: 16
J: TRBJ2-3

DNA: TGTGCCAGCATTACCCCGAGCGGGGCGGGGTACATTCAGTACTTC
CDR3: CASITPSGAGYIQYF
D: TRBD2
V: TRBV6-6
length: 15
J: TRBJ2-4